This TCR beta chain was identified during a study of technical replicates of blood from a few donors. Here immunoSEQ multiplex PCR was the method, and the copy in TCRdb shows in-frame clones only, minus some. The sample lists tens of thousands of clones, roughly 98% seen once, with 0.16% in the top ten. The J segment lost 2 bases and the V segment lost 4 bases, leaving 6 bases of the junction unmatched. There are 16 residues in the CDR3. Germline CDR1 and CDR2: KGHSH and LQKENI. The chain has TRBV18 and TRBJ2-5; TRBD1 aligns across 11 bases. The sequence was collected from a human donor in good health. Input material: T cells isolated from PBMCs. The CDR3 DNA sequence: TGTGCCAGCTCACTAACAGGGACAGGGGGACAAGAGACCCAGTACTTC. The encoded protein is CASSLTGTGGQETQYF.